A single sample gave rise to the 16 T cell receptor beta chains below, sequenced in a study of T cell repertoires in cytomegalovirus infection. Their antigens are not known. TCRdb reanalysed the reads using MiXCR and keeps one entry per CDR3 protein. This table holds 830,000 or so distinct CDR3 sequences, about 31% found once. The source was cultured CD8+ T cells from PBMCs, collected from culture after CMV antigen stimulation. The receptors were gathered from a human donor in good health (CMV status not recorded). Some clones in this sample may be carry-over from other donors' samples.

V usage is TRBV19 and J usage is TRBJ2-1; 8 positions agree with TRBD2. In germline, CDR1 is LNHDA, CDR2 SQIVND (reference sequence). V shed 2 bases and J 2 bases; nucleotides not matched to a gene: 5. This CDR3 comprises 16 residues. CDR3 protein: CASSIPAGAPYNEQFF. For the CDR3, the DNA is TGTGCCAGTAGTATACCAGCGGGGGCCCCCTACAATGAGCAGTTCTTC. Looking up the rest from reference TRBV19 and TRBJ2-1 gives the full variable domain: DGGITQSPKYLFRKEGQNVTLSCEQNLNHDAMYWYRQDPGQGLRLIYYSQIVNDFQKGDIAEGYSVSREKKESFPLTVTSAQKNPTAFYLCASSIPAGAPYNEQFFGPGTRLTVL.

Details on this clonotype: This may arise from a read error, as a much more abundant clone is one base away. V usage is TRBV7-8 and J usage is TRBJ2-1; TRBD2 matches at 7 bases. Per germline, CDR1 SGHVS and CDR2 FQNEAQ. The junction had 14 bases not matched to a gene; V was cut back by 4 bases and J by 11 bases. The CDR3 totals 15 residues. The CDR3 spells CASSSTGTIRNKQFF. CDR3 DNA: TGTGCCAGCAGCTCGACCGGGACTATCAGGAATAAGCAGTTCTTC.

The chain recombines TRBV20-1 with TRBJ2-1, with 7 positions matching TRBD2. Germline V lookup: CDR1 DFQATT, CDR2 SNEGSKA (reference sequence). The CDR3 totals 16 residues. Trimming at V came to 3 bases and at J to 6 bases, leaving 14 bases not matched to a gene. CDR3 amino acids: CSAREPTSGVGNEQFF. The DNA for the CDR3 is TGCAGTGCTAGGGAACCGACAAGCGGGGTGGGCAATGAGCAGTTCTTC.

This sequence joins TRBV27 and TRBJ1-2; D might be TRBD1 (6 bases). The CDR3 has 13 amino acids. Germline lookup yields CDR1 MNHEY and CDR2 SMNVEV (reference sequence). V was shortened by 6 bases and J by 4 bases, with 12 bases between the two germline ends. CDR3 residues: CASRGGRAYGYTF. CDR3 nucleotides: TGTGCCAGCAGGGGGGGCAGGGCCTATGGCTACACCTTC.

This clonotype showed up just a few times. DNA for the CDR3: TGCAGTGCGAACTCCGGGGTTACCTACGAGCAGTACGTC. Amino acid sequence: CSANSGVTYEQYV. The V call is TRBV20-1, the J call TRBJ2-7; tentatively, D is TRBD2 (5 bases). Trimming removed 6 bases at V and 2 bases at J, with 14 bases between. The germline CDR1 and CDR2 sequences are DFQATT and SNEGSKA (reference sequence). The CDR3 consists of 13 residues.

This clonotype has just a few counts. CDR3 sequence reads: CASSSGSLKEGYTF. Here the CDR3 DNA reads TGTGCCAGCAGTTCCGGTTCACTTAAGGAAGGCTACACCTTC. The V and J genes are TRBV6-6 and TRBJ1-2; D is unclear. The germline CDR1 and CDR2 sequences are MNHNY and SVGAGI (reference sequence). Trimming removed 4 bases at V and 8 bases at J, with 17 bases between. The CDR3 spans 14 residues.

The chain employs TRBV7-9 and TRBJ1-5; D is uncertain. Trimming took 5 bases from V and 7 from J, leaving 15 bases between them. CDR3 length: 14 residues. The germline gives CDR1 SEHNR, CDR2 FQNEAQ (reference sequence). CDR3 sequence: CASSLGPSIQPQHF. CDR3 coding DNA: TGTGCCAGCAGCCTAGGACCGTCGATCCAGCCCCAGCATTTT.

The table lists this clonotype with many counts. The J gene is TRBJ1-5, the V gene TRBV6-2 or TRBV6-3; D may be TRBD1 (6 bases). CDR1 MNHEY and CDR2 SVGEGT come from the germline V gene. The CDR3 is 16 residues long. The V end was cut by 4 bases, the J end by 5 bases, with 18 bases between. The CDR3 here is CASSSRKWGAYQPQHF. DNA of the CDR3: TGTGCCAGCAGTTCCAGGAAGTGGGGGGCCTATCAGCCCCAGCATTTT.

This chain joins TRBV4-1 and TRBJ1-5, with 7 bases aligning to TRBD1. Germline CDR1 MGHRA, CDR2 YSYEKL. The CDR3 spans 14 residues. Unmatched junction bases numbered 5, after V lost 1 base and J lost 8 bases. The CDR3 region is CASSQGQGLEPQHF. For the CDR3, the DNA is TGCGCCAGCAGCCAAGGACAGGGTTTGGAGCCCCAGCATTTT.

This clonotype showed up many times. The V and J genes are TRBV7-6 and TRBJ2-2, with TRBD1 as a possible D gene (7 bases). Germline V gives CDR1 SGHVS, CDR2 FNYEAQ. This CDR3 has 18 amino acids. Trimming stripped 2 bases from V and 4 bases from J, with 20 bases between. This CDR3 reads CASSLPEGAGSGTGELFF. CDR3 nucleotides: TGTGCCAGCAGCTTACCGGAGGGGGCAGGCTCGGGCACCGGGGAGCTGTTTTTT.

This clonotype was observed many times. One end of the junction is discordant with germline, which a read error may explain. This chain joins TRBV19 and TRBJ2-4; D is ambiguous. CDR1 LNHDA and CDR2 SQIVND come from the germline V gene (reference sequence). This CDR3 region has 16 residues. CDR3 nucleotide sequence: TGTGCCAGTAGCGCCGACCAACGGGTAGTAAAAAGCATTCAGTACTTC. Translating it yields CASSADQRVVKSIQYF. The full variable domain, its missing parts supplied by reference TRBV19 and TRBJ2-4, is DGGITQSPKYLFRKEGQNVTLSCEQNLNHDAMYWYRQDPGQGLRLIYYSQIVNDFQKGDIAEGYSVSREKKESFPLTVTSAQKNPTAFYLCASSADQRVVKSIQYFGAGTRLSVL.

The table lists this clonotype with a few counts. V gene TRBV7-9 combines with J gene TRBJ2-1; 8 nucleotides agree with TRBD2. Germline V gene sequence: CDR1 SEHNR, CDR2 FQNEAQ (reference sequence). The junction had 14 bases not matched to a gene; V was cut back by 5 bases and J by 8 bases. This CDR3 has 16 amino acids. The CDR3 sequence is CASSPTGTRAVDEQFF. The CDR3 DNA reads TGTGCCAGCAGCCCAACCGGGACTAGAGCGGTCGATGAGCAGTTCTTC.

The CDR3 sequence is CASIGGTTSSYNEQFF. In DNA, the CDR3 is TGTGCCAGCATTGGGGGGACAACGAGCTCCTACAATGAGCAGTTCTTC. The genes are TRBV2 and TRBJ2-1, with D perhaps TRBD1 or TRBD2 (6 bases each). Trimming removed 7 bases from V and 0 bases from J, with 16 bases in between. This CDR3 contains 16 residues. Germline V gene lookup returns CDR1 SNHLY and CDR2 FYNNEI.

This clonotype was found many times. The chain uses TRBV5-5 and TRBJ2-5; D may correspond to TRBD1 or TRBD2 (5 bases each). This CDR3 has 12 residues. The germline CDR1 and CDR2 sequences are SGHKS and YYEKEE (reference sequence). Deletions cut 2 bases from V and 5 bases from J, with 7 bases between. This CDR3 is CASSLEGETQYF. In DNA, the CDR3 is TGTGCCAGCAGCTTAGAGGGGGAGACCCAGTACTTC.

The genes are TRBV6-6 and TRBJ1-4; D is uncertain. Germline CDR1 and CDR2: MNHNY and SVGAGI (reference sequence). V was pared by 6 bases and J by 7 bases, with 24 bases between. The CDR3 sequence is 17 residues long. CDR3 amino acids: CASRTPARKKVTEKLFF. The CDR3 DNA sequence: TGTGCCAGCAGAACCCCTGCAAGGAAAAAGGTTACTGAAAAACTGTTTTTT.

The chain carries TRBV6-5 and TRBJ2-1; perhaps TRBD2 as D (5 bases). This CDR3 is 15 amino acids long. The V gene's germline CDR1 is MNHEY and CDR2 SVGAGI. V lost 5 bases and J 3 bases, leaving 14 bases between the germline ends. The CDR3: CASSPLAGYYNEQFF. The CDR3 bases are TGTGCCAGCAGTCCCCTAGCCGGGTACTACAATGAGCAGTTCTTC.